This T cell receptor (beta chain) came from a study of post-analysis software for immune sequencing data. Looking at the study overall: Multiple sclerosis in the patients followed relapsing-remitting, secondary progressive and progressive-relapsing courses.

Prepared libraries of TCR beta cDNA carried unique molecular identifiers. TCRdb reprocessed the PCR reads via MiXCR and lists one record per CDR3 protein. The sample has a few hundred thousand distinct CDR3 sequences, 30% to 45% seen once. Findings and limits, study-wide: Among 5 or 6 TRBV segments more frequent in patients than controls were TRBV5-6, TRBV5-1 and TRBV20-1. With F measure, samples from one preparation batch clustered together strongly.

Trimming removed 2 bases from V and 6 bases from J, with 15 bases in between. CDR3 length equals 15 residues. CDR1 is SGHKS and CDR2 is YYEKEE in the germline V gene (reference sequence). A note on this clonotype: Its antigen is not identified.

Source material: blood. The origin of this receptor is a girl aged 5 to 17 with multiple sclerosis. The chain is built from TRBV5-5 and TRBJ2-1; unclear D gene. The CDR3, as DNA: TGTGCCAGCAGCTTTGAAGGGTTTCTTATCAATGAGCAGTTCTTC. It is translated as CASSFEGFLINEQFF.